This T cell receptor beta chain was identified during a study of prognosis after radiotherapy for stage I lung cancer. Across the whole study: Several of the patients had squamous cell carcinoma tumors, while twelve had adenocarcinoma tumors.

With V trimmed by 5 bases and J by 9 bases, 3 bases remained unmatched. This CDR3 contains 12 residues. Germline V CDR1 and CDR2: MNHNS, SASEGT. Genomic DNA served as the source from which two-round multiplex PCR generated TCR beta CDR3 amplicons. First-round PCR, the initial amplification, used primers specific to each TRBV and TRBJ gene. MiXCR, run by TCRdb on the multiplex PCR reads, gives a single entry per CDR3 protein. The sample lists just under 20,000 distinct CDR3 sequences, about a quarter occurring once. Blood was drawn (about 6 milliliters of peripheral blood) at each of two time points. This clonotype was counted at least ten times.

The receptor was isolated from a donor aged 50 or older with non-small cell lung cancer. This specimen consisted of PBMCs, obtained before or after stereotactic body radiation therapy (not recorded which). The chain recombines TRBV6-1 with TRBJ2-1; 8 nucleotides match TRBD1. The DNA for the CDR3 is TGTGCCAGCAGTCTAGACAGGGGTGAGCAGTTCTTC. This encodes CASSLDRGEQFF.